This T cell receptor (beta chain) derives from a study of technical replicates of blood from a few donors. V gave up 9 bases and J gave up 0 bases, with 15 bases separating them. There are 15 residues in the CDR3. CDR1 and CDR2 from the germline V gene are SNHLY and FYNNEI. Here immunoSEQ multiplex PCR was the method, and the copy in TCRdb shows in-frame clones only, minus some. The sample lists approximately 75,000 clones, approximately 97% occurring once. The V call is TRBV2, the J call TRBJ2-4, with unresolved D. The sample comprised T cells isolated from PBMCs. This sequence originates from a human donor in good health. The CDR3 coding sequence is TGTGCCAGTGAAAAGGAGAGACTAGCCAAAAACATTCAGTACTTC. It codes for CASEKERLAKNIQYF.